This is a list of T cell receptor beta chains from one sample in a study of CD8+ T cells in alopecia areata. Produced via immunoSEQ multiplex PCR; TCRdb's table is partial and in-frame only. The sample shows over 35,000 clones, roughly 92% of them seen only once. The sequencing used CD8+ T cells sorted from blood, collected at week 24, from a patient treated with tofacitinib. Source of these receptors: a human donor with alopecia areata. Each CDR3 is given with its conserved first and last residue. The D gene is left open where the match is weak. For some rows the clone size is stated as once, few or many, or as a class when expanded; others skip it.

clone size: NA
D gene: NA
V gene: TRBV19
J gene: TRBJ2-7
CDR3 DNA: TGTGCCAGTAGTCCAGCTGGCTACGAGCAGTACTTC
CDR3 protein: CASSPAGYEQYF

clone size: NA
D gene: TRBD1
V gene: TRBV5-4
J gene: TRBJ2-7
CDR3 DNA: TGTGCCAGCGAGAGGGGTACAGGGGAAGGATCTTACGAGCAGTACTTC
CDR3 protein: CASERGTGEGSYEQYF

clone size: NA
D gene: NA
V gene: TRBV15
J gene: TRBJ1-3
CDR3 DNA: TGTGCCACCAGCAGAGATACGGCCAGCTCTGGAAACACCATATATTTT
CDR3 protein: CATSRDTASSGNTIYF

clone size: NA
D gene: NA
V gene: TRBV6-1
J gene: TRBJ2-3
CDR3 DNA: TGTGCCAGCAGTGAAATTTTGGGGGGCCGCACAGATACGCAGTATTTT
CDR3 protein: CASSEILGGRTDTQYF

clone size: once
D gene: NA
V gene: TRBV10-3
J gene: TRBJ2-1
CDR3 DNA: TGTGCCATCAAGGATGGGACCAGATCGGACAATGAGCAGTTCTTC
CDR3 protein: CAIKDGTRSDNEQFF

clone size: NA
D gene: NA
V gene: TRBV14
J gene: TRBJ1-5
CDR3 DNA: TGTGCCAGCAGCCAAGCGACACCTAACGGCAATCAGCCCCAGCATTTT
CDR3 protein: CASSQATPNGNQPQHF

clone size: NA
D gene: NA
V gene: TRBV14
J gene: TRBJ2-2
CDR3 DNA: TGTGCCAGCAGCCACCACTGGGGGGACCTGCTCGGGGAGCTGTTTTTT
CDR3 protein: CASSHHWGDLLGELFF

clone size: NA
D gene: NA
V gene: TRBV28
J gene: TRBJ2-2
CDR3 DNA: TGTGCCAGCAGTTTCCCGACAGCGCGTACCTCGAACACCGGGGAGCTGTTTTTT
CDR3 protein: CASSFPTARTSNTGELFF

clone size: NA
D gene: TRBD1
V gene: TRBV29-1
J gene: TRBJ1-1
CDR3 DNA: TGCAGCGTTCTGGGTGGAGTGGCAGGGGGCAGGAACACTGAAGCTTTCTTT
CDR3 protein: CSVLGGVAGGRNTEAFF

clone size: NA
D gene: NA
V gene: TRBV29-1
J gene: TRBJ2-7
CDR3 DNA: TGCAGCGTTGAATCCCAATACGAGCAGTACTTC
CDR3 protein: CSVESQYEQYF

clone size: NA
D gene: NA
V gene: TRBV30
J gene: TRBJ2-7
CDR3 DNA: TGTGCCTGGAGTGTGGGGGGAATACTCTACGAGCAGTACTTC
CDR3 protein: CAWSVGGILYEQYF

clone size: NA
D gene: NA
V gene: TRBV7-9
J gene: TRBJ2-3
CDR3 DNA: TGTGCCAGCAGCCGAACGACTAAGCAAGATACGCAGTATTTT
CDR3 protein: CASSRTTKQDTQYF

clone size: NA
D gene: NA
V gene: TRBV14
J gene: TRBJ2-7
CDR3 DNA: TGTGCCAGCAGCCAAGCTCGGGAGGAGCAGTACTTC
CDR3 protein: CASSQAREEQYF

clone size: once
D gene: NA
V gene: TRBV30
J gene: TRBJ2-5
CDR3 DNA: TGTGCCTGGGCGGGACAGTTTAACATCCAAGAGACCCAGTACTTC
CDR3 protein: CAWAGQFNIQETQYF

clone size: once
D gene: NA
V gene: TRBV28
J gene: TRBJ2-1
CDR3 DNA: TGTGCCAGCAGTCCCGACATGCTAGCGAGCTCCTACAATGAGCAGTTCTTC
CDR3 protein: CASSPDMLASSYNEQFF

clone size: once
D gene: NA
V gene: TRBV28
J gene: TRBJ1-1
CDR3 DNA: TGTGCCAGCAGTTTATCAGGGGTGGCTGAAGCTTTCTTT
CDR3 protein: CASSLSGVAEAFF

clone size: NA
D gene: NA
V gene: TRBV6-1
J gene: TRBJ2-7
CDR3 DNA: TGTGCCAGCAGTGAGTCGGCAAGCTCCTACGAGCAGTACTTC
CDR3 protein: CASSESASSYEQYF